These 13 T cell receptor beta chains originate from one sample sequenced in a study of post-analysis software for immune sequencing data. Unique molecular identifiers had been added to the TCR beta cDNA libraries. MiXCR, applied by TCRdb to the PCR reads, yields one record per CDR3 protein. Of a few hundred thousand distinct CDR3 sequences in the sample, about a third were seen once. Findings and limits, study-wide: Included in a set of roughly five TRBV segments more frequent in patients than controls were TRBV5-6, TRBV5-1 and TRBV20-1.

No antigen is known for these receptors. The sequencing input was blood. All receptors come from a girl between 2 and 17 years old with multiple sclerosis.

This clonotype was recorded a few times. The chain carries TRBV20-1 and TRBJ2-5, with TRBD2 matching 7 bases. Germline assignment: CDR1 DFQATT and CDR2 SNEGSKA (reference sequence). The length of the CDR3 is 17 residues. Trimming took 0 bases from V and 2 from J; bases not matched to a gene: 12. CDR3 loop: CSARDKEGGAVQETQYF. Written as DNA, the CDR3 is TGCAGTGCTAGAGATAAAGAGGGAGGGGCCGTACAAGAGACCCAGTACTTC.

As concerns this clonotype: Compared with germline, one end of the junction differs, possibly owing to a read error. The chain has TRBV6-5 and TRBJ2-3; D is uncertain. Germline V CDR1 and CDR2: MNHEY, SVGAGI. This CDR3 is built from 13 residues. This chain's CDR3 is CAGSYLGVDTQYF. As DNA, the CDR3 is TGTGCCGGCAGTTACCTCGGCGTAGATACGCAGTATTTT.

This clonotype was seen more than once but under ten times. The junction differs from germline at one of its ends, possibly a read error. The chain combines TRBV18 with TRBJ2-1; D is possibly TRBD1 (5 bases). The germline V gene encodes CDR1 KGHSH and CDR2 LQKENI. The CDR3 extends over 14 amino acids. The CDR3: CASSPAGNYNEQFF. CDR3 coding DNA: TGCGCCAGCTCACCGGCAGGGAACTACAATGAGCAGTTCTTC.

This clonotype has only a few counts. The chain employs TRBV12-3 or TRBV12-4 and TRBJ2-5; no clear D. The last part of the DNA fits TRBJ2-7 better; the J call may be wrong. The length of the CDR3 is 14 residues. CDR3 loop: CASSSGSPSNEQYF. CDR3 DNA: TGTGCCAGCAGTTCCGGGTCGCCCTCGAACGAGCAGTACTTC.

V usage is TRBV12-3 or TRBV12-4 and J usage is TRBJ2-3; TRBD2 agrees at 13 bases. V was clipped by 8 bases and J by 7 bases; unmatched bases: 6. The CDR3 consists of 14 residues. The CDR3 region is CASGLAGELHTQYF. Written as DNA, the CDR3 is TGTGCCAGCGGACTAGCGGGGGAGCTGCATACGCAGTATTTT.

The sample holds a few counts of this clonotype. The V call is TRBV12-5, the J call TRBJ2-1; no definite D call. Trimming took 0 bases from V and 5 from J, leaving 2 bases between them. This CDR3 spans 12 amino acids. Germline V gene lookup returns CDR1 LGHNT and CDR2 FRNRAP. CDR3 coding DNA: TGTGCTAGTGGTTTGGTAGACAATGAGCAGTTCTTC. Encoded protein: CASGLVDNEQFF.

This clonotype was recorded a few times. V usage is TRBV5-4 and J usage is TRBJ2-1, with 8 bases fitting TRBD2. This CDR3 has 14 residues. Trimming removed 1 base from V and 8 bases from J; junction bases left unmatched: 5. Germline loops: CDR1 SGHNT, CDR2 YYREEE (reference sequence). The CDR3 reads CASSLPPGGDEQFF. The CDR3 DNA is TGTGCCAGCAGCTTGCCCCCCGGGGGGGATGAGCAGTTCTTC.

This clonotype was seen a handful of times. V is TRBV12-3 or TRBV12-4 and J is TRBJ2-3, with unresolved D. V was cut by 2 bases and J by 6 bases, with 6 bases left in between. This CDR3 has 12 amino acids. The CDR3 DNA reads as TGTGCCAGCAGTTTAATTTCGGATACGCAGTATTTT. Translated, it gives CASSLISDTQYF.

The CDR3 loop is CASSLMYASDTQYF. The CDR3 DNA is TGTGCCAGCAGCCTTATGTACGCTTCAGATACGCAGTATTTT. The rearrangement uses TRBV5-5 and TRBJ2-3; D ambiguous. The CDR3 consists of 14 residues. Germline values: CDR1 SGHKS, CDR2 YYEKEE (reference sequence). Trimming stripped 4 bases from V and 4 bases from J, with 13 bases between. The full variable domain, completed using reference TRBV5-5 and TRBJ2-3, is DAGVTQSPTHLIKTRGQQVTLRCSPISGHKSVSWYQQVLGQGPQFIFQYYEKEERGRGNFPDRFSARQFPNYSSELNVNALLLGDSALYLCASSLMYASDTQYFGPGTRLTVL.

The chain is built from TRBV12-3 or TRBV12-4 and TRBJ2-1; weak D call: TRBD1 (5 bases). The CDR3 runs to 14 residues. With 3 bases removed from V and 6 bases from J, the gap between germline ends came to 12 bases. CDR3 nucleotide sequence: TGTGCCAGCAGTTTCAGACAGCCGTTCAATGAGCAGTTCTTC. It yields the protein CASSFRQPFNEQFF.

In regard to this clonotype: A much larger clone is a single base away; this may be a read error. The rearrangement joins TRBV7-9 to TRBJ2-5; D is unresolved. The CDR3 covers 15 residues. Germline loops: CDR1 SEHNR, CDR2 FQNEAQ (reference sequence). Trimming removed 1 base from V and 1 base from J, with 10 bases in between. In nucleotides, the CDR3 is TGTGCCAGCAGCTTAGAAGGACGGAGCCAAGAGACCCAGTACTTC. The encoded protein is CASSLEGRSQETQYF.

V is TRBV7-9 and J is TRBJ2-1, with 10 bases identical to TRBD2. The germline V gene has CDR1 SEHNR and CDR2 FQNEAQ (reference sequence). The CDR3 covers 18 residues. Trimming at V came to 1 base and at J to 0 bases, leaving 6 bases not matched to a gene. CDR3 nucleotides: TGTGCCAGCAGCTTAGGGGCGGGACTAGCGAGCTCCTACAATGAGCAGTTCTTC. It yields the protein CASSLGAGLASSYNEQFF.

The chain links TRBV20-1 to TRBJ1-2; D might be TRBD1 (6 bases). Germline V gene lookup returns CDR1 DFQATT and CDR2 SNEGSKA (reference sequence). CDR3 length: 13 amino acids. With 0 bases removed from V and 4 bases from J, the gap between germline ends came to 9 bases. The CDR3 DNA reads TGCAGTGCTAGAGACCCGACAGGCTATGGCTACACCTTC. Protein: CSARDPTGYGYTF.